Listed here are 5 T cell receptor beta chains from one sample, sequenced in a study of shared T cell receptors in the human thymus. Produced via immunoSEQ multiplex PCR; TCRdb's table is partial and in-frame only. The sample lists about 380,000 clones; 95% were seen once. Source material: thymocytes. The receptors derive from a human donor.

The CDR3 here is CATRVSEQYF. In nucleotides, the CDR3 is TGTGCCACCCGGGTTTCCGAGCAGTACTTC. The chain combines TRBV21-1 with TRBJ2-7; the table's TRBD2 call for D was not verified on the DNA. TRBV21-1 is noted as a pseudogene. This CDR3 has 10 residues.

Comments on this clone: One junction end disagrees with the germline gene, perhaps due to a read error. The rearrangement links TRBV7-3 to TRBJ2-4, with D uncertain. This CDR3 spans 11 amino acids. The germline V gene encodes CDR1 SGHTA and CDR2 FQGTGA. The CDR3 spells CASSLLLPSLF. CDR3 nucleotides: TGTGCCAGCAGCTTGCTTCTCCCGAGTCTCTTC.

This clone was recorded only once. Written as DNA, the CDR3 is TGTGCCGCCAGCACAGTAGCAGGGGGGAAGACCCAGTACTTC. It specifies CAASTVAGGKTQYF. The rearrangement joins TRBV6-1 to TRBJ2-5; the D gene is possibly TRBD1 (7 bases). Germline V gene data show CDR1 as MNHNS and CDR2 as SASEGT. With 11 bases removed from V and 6 bases from J, the gap between germline ends came to 22 bases. This CDR3 region has 14 residues.

The rearrangement links TRBV7-9 to TRBJ2-3; D may correspond to TRBD1 or TRBD2 (6 bases each). This CDR3 region has 16 residues. V shed 3 bases and J shed 2 bases, with 15 bases lying between them. Per germline, CDR1 SEHNR and CDR2 FQNEAQ (reference sequence). The CDR3 DNA is TGTGCCAGCAGCTTTTTGATCGGGGGCACCACAGATACGCAGTATTTT. Its protein is CASSFLIGGTTDTQYF.

The V call is TRBV14, the J call TRBJ1-1; 12 bases fit TRBD1. Germline CDR1 is SGHDN and CDR2 is FVKESK. The CDR3 runs to 16 residues. The V gene end was trimmed by 3 bases and the J gene end by 4 bases; junction bases not matched to a gene: 6. Here the CDR3 reads CASSHRDRGPSTEAFF. The CDR3 DNA is TGTGCCAGCAGCCACCGGGACAGGGGGCCGAGCACTGAAGCTTTCTTT. The whole variable domain, filled in from reference TRBV14 and TRBJ1-1, reads EAGVTQFPSHSVIEKGQTVTLRCDPISGHDNLYWYRRVMGKEIKFLLHFVKESKQDESGMPNNRFLAERTGGTYSTLKVQPAELEDSGVYFCASSHRDRGPSTEAFFGQGTRLTVV.